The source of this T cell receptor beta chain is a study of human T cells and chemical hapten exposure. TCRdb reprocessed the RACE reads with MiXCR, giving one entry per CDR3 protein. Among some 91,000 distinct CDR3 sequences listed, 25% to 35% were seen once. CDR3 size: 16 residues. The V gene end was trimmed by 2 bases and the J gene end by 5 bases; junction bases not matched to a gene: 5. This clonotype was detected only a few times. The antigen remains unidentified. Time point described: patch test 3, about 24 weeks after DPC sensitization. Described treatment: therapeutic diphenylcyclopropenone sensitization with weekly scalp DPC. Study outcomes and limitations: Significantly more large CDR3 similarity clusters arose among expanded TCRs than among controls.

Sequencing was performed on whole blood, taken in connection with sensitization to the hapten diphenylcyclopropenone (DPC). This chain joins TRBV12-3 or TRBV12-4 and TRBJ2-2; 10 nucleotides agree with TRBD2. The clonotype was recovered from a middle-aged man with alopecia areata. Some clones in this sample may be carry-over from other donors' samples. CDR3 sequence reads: CASSLMASGSTGELFF. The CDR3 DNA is TGTGCCAGCAGTTTAATGGCTAGCGGGAGTACCGGGGAGCTGTTTTTT.